This T cell receptor (beta chain) was observed in a study of T-cell reconstitution after alpha-beta-depleted transplantation in children. Trimming shortened V by 6 bases and J by 3 bases, and 6 bases separated the two germline ends. Germline CDR1 is SQVTM and CDR2 is ANQGSEA. The CDR3 contains 11 residues. A few counts support this clonotype. TCRbeta library preparation incorporated unique molecular identifiers. TCRdb re-called the PCR reads through MiXCR, storing one row per CDR3 protein. The data show some 640,000 distinct CDR3 sequences, 15% to 20% seen once. This clonotype originated in a human donor who donated a stem cell graft to a child with acute myeloid leukemia. The starting material was PBMCs from the stem cell graft donor, obtained from the stem cell graft. This sequence joins TRBV29-1 and TRBJ2-1; no firm D call. In DNA, the CDR3 is TGCAGCGTCTCCGTCTACAATGAGCAGTTCTTC. It encodes CSVSVYNEQFF.